This TCR beta chain is drawn from a study of relationships among human T cell subsets. Worth noting for this clonotype: Its antigen is still unknown. A read error may produce the germline difference seen at one junction end.

Anti-CD45RO beads selected memory T cells out of the CD45RA-negative fraction. Semiquantitative ARM-PCR amplified T cell receptor alpha and beta CDR3 regions from mRNA. Exponential amplification used communal superprimers after tagged nested gene-specific primers in ARM-PCR. TCRdb re-analysed the multiplex PCR reads in MiXCR, keeping a single row per CDR3 protein. The sample shows more than 7,000 distinct CDR3 sequences, about 50% of them seen only once. Broader study findings: Bead sorting may have left some CD4+CD8+ double-positive cells. V, D, J usage, CDR3 length and N-additions were similar across seven subsets.

Germline V gene sequence: CDR1 SGHAT, CDR2 FQNNGV. The CDR3 is made up of 13 amino acids. The sample comprised memory T cells sorted from blood. The receptor's source is a man aged 35-49 years in good health. V gene TRBV11-2 combines with J gene TRBJ1-4; 7 nucleotides line up with TRBD1. The CDR3 region has the DNA TGTGCCAGCAGCCCGACAGGGCCAACCCACGGGGTTTTT. This codes for CASSPTGPTHGVF. Combining the CDR3 with reference TRBV11-2 and TRBJ1-4 gives the whole variable domain EAGVAQSPRYKIIEKRQSVAFWCNPISGHATLYWYQQILGQGPKLLIQFQNNGVVDDSQLPKDRFSAERLKGVDSTLKIQPAKLEDSAVYLCASSPTGPTHGVFGSGTQLSVL.